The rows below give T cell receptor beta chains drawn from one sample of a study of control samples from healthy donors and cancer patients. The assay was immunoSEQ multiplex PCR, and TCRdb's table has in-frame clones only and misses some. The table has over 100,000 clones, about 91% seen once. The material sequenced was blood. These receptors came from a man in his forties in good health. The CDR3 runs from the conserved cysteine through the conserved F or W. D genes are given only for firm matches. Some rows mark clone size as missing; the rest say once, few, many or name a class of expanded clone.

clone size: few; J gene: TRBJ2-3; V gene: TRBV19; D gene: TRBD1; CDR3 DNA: TGTGCCAGTAGTAGAACAGGGGCAGATACGCAGTATTTT; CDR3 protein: CASSRTGADTQYF
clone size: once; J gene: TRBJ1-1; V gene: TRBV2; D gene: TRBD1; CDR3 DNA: TGTGCCAGCAGTTTCCAGGGGGCGTCGGGGACTGAAGCTTTCTTT; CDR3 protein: CASSFQGASGTEAFF
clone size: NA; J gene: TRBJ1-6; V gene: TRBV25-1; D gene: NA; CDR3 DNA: TGTGCCAGCAGTGAATCGGGCTATCGTTCACCCCTCCACTTT; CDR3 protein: CASSESGYRSPLHF
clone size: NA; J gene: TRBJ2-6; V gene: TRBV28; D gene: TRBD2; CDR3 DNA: TGTGCCAGCAGTCCCTGGGAGGCGGGGGGGCACGGGGCCAACGTCCTGACTTTC; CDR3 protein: CASSPWEAGGHGANVLTF
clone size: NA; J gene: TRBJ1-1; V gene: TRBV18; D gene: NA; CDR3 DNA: TGTGCCAGCTCACCGACGGGGGGCACTGAAGCTTTCTTT; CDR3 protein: CASSPTGGTEAFF
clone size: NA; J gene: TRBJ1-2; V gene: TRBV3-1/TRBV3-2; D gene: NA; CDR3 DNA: TGTGCCAGCAGCCAAGATCGGACAGCCAGGTACACCTTC; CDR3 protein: CASSQDRTARYTF
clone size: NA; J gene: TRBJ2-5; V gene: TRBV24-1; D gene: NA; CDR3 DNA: TGTGCCACCAGTGTGTCAGGCCCACAAGAGACCCAGTACTTC; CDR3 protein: CATSVSGPQETQYF
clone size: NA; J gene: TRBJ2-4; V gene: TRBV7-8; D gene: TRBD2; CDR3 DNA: TGTGCCAGCAGCTTAGAAACCGGGACTACCACCTCTGCCAAAAACATTCAGTACTTC; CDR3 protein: CASSLETGTTTSAKNIQYF
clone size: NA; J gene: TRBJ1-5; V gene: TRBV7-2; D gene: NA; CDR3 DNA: TGTGCCAGCAGCTTAGGCTGGTTTCAGGGTAGCAATCAGCCCCAGCATTTT; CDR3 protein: CASSLGWFQGSNQPQHF
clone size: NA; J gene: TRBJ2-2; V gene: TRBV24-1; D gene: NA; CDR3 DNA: TGTGCCACCAGTGAAAGAGGACGGAAGCTGTTTTTT; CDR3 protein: CATSERGRKLFF
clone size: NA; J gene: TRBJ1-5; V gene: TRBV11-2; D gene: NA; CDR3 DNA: TGTGCCAGCAGTTGGACCACGGGAAGGCAGCCCCAGCATTTT; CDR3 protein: CASSWTTGRQPQHF
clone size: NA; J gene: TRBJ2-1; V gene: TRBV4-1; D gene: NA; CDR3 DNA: TGCGCCAGCAGCCAGCTCCCCCGAGAGCAGTTCTTC; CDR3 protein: CASSQLPREQFF
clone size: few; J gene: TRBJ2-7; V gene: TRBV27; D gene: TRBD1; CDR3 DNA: TGTGCCAGCAGTCTGCTCCCGGGACAGGGCGACGAGCAGTACTTC; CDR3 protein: CASSLLPGQGDEQYF
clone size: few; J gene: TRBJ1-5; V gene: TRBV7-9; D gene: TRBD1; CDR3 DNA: TGTGCCAGCAGCTTATGGACAGGGAAAGTAAATCAGCCCCAGCATTTT; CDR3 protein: CASSLWTGKVNQPQHF
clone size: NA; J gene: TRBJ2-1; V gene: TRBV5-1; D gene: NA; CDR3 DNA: TGCGCCAGCAGCTTGTTTGTAAACGGCGATGAGCAGTTCTTC; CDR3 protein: CASSLFVNGDEQFF
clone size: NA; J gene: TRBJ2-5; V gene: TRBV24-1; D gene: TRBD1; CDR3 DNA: TGTGCCACCAGTGAGTCCCTCGGGACAGCAAAAGAGACCCAGTACTTC; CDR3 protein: CATSESLGTAKETQYF
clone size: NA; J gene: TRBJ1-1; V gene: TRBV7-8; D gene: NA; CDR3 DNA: TGTGCCAGCAGCCCCCCTTCTGGCGGGAGGATGAACACTGAAGCTTTCTTT; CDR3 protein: CASSPPSGGRMNTEAFF
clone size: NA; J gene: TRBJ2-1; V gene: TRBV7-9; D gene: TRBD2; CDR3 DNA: TGTGCCAGCAGCAGCGGGGTTTGGGGTGAGCAGTTCTTC; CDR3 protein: CASSSGVWGEQFF
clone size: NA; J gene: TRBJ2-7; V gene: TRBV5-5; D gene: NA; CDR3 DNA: TGTGCCAGCAGCTTGGTCCGTTACGAGCAGTACTTC; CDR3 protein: CASSLVRYEQYF
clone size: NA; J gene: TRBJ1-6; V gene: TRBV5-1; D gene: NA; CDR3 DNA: TGCGCCAGCAGCTCCCGGCAACAGAGCTCCTATAATTCACCCCTCCACTTT; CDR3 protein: CASSSRQQSSYNSPLHF
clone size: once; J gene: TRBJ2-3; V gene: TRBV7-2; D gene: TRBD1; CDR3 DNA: TGTGCCAGCAGCTTAGGGGACAGCATCCGCACAGATACGCAGTATTTT; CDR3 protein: CASSLGDSIRTDTQYF
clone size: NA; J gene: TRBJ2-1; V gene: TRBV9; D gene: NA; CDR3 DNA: TGTGCCAGCAGCCGACCCACAACCTACAATGAGCAGTTCTTC; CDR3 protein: CASSRPTTYNEQFF
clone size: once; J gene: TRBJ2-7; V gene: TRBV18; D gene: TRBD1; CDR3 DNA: TGTGCCAGCTCACCATTCCGGGACAGCTCCTACGAGCAGTACTTC; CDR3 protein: CASSPFRDSSYEQYF
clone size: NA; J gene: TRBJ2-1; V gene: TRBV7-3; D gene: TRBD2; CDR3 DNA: TGTGCCAGCAGCTCGGGACTAGCGGGGGGCGATGAGCAGTTCTTC; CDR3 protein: CASSSGLAGGDEQFF
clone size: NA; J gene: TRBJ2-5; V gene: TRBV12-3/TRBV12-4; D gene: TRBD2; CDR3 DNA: TGTGCCAGCAGCTATGGACTAGTCGAGACCCAGTACTTC; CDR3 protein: CASSYGLVETQYF
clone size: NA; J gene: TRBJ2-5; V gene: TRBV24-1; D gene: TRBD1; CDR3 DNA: TGTGCCACCAGTGATTATGACGGGACAGGGGGCCCCTCCCAATTTGGGACCCAGTACTTC; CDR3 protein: CATSDYDGTGGPSQFGTQYF
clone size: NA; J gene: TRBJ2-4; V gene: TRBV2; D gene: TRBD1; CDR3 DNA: TGTGCCAGCAGTGGGGACAGGGGGTACTTC; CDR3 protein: CASSGDRGYF
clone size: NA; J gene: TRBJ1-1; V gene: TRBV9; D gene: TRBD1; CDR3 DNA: TGTGCCAGCAGCTTCAGGACAGGGAACACTGAAGCTTTCTTT; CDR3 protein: CASSFRTGNTEAFF
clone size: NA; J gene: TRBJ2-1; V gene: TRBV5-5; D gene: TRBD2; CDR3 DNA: TGTCCCAGCAGCCCGCTAGCCCGGACTCGCGGGGGGGAGAATGAGCAGTTCTTC; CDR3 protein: CPSSPLARTRGGENEQFF
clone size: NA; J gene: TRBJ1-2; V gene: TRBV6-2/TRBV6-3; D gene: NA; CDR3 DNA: TGTGCCAGCAGCCCTGCTGGGGGTCGGAACTATGGCTACACCTTC; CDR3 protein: CASSPAGGRNYGYTF
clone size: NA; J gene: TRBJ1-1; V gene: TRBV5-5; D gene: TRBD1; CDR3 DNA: TGTGCCAGCAGCTTACTAACAGGGGGCGGGTACACTGAAGCTTTCTTT; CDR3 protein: CASSLLTGGGYTEAFF
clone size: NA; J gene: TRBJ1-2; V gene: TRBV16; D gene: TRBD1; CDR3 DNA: TGTGCCAGCAGCCCCCCCGACAGGGGCTATGGCTACACCTTC; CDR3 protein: CASSPPDRGYGYTF
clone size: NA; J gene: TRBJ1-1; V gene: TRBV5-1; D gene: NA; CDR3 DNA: TGCGCCAGCAGCACCGCGGGGAGCACTGAAGCTTTCTTT; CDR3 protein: CASSTAGSTEAFF
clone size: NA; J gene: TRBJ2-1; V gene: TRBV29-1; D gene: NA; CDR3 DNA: TGCAGCGTTGGTAGCCGGGTAGGTGGCAATGAGCAGTTCTTC; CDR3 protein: CSVGSRVGGNEQFF
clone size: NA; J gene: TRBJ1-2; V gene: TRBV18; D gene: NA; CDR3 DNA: TGTGCCAGCTCACCCGGGTACGGCTACACCTTC; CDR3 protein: CASSPGYGYTF
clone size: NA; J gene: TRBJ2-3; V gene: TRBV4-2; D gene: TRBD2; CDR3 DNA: TGTGCCAGCAGCGATAGCGGGGGGCCTAACACAGATACGCAGTATTTT; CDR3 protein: CASSDSGGPNTDTQYF
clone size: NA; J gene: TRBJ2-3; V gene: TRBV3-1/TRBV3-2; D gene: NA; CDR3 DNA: TGTGCCAGCAGCCAATACGGGGCTGGCACAGATACGCAGTATTTT; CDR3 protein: CASSQYGAGTDTQYF
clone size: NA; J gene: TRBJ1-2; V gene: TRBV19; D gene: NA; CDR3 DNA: TGTGCCAGTAGTATTCCGACGATGAACTATGGCTACACCTTC; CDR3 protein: CASSIPTMNYGYTF
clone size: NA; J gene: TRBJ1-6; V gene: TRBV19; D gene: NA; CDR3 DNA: TGTGCCAGCTCGGACAGCTCCTATAATTCACCCCTCCACTTT; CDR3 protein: CASSDSSYNSPLHF
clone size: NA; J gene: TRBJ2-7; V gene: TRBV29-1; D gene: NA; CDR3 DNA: TGCAGCGCCCGCTCGGGGCTGCCGGGCGCCTACGAGCAGTACTTC; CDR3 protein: CSARSGLPGAYEQYF
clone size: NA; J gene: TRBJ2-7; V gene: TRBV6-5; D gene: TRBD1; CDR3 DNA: TGTGCCAGCAGTTACTTGACAGGGGGCCCCTACGAGCAGTACTTC; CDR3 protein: CASSYLTGGPYEQYF
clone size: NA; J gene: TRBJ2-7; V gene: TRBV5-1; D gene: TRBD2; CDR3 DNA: TGCGCCAGCAGCTCCGCGGGAGATGGGTACGAGCAGTACTTC; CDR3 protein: CASSSAGDGYEQYF
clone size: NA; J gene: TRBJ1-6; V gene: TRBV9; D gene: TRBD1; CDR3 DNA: TGTGCCAGCAGCGTAGGGACAGGGAATTCACCCCTCCACTTT; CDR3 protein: CASSVGTGNSPLHF
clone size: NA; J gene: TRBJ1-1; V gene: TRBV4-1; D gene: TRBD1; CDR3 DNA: TGCGCCAGCAGCCAACAGGGACAGGGCCGAAAGAACACTGAAGCTTTCTTT; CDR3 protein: CASSQQGQGRKNTEAFF
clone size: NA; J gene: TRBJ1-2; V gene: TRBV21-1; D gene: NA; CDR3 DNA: TGTGCCAGCAGCAGGGGCAGGGGGATTAAGAACTATGGCTACACCTTC; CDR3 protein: CASSRGRGIKNYGYTF
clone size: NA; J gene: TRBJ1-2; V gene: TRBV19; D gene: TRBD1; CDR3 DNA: TGTGCCAGCCTGACAGGGACCTATGGCTACACCTTC; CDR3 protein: CASLTGTYGYTF
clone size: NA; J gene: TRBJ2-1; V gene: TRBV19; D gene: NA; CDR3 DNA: TGTGCCAGTAGTATTGTGGCTAGCGTTTCCTACAATGAGCAGTTCTTC; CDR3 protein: CASSIVASVSYNEQFF
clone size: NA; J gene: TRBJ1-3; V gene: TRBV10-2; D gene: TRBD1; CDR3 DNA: TGCGCCAGCAGTGAGTCGGGGACAGGGGCATCAGGAAACACCATATATTTT; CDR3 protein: CASSESGTGASGNTIYF
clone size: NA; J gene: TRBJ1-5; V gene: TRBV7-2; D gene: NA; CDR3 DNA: TGTGCCAGCAGCTTAGGGATTACAGGTCAGCCCCAGCATTTT; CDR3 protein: CASSLGITGQPQHF
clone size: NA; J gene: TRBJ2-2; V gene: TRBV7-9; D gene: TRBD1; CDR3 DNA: TGTGCCAGCAGCTTGAGACAGGGGACCGGGGAGCTGTTTTTT; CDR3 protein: CASSLRQGTGELFF
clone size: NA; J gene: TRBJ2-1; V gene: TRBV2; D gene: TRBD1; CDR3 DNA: TGTGCCAGGACGGGACAGGAGAGCTCCTACAATGAGCAGTTCTTC; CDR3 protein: CARTGQESSYNEQFF
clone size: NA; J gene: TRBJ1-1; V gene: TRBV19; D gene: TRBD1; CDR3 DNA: TGTGCCAGTAGCAGGGACAGTTGGAACACTGAAGCTTTCTTT; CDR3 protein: CASSRDSWNTEAFF
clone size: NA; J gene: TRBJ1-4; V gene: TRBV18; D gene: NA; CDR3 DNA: TGTGCCAGCTCCCCTGGGATTAATGAAAAACTGTTTTTT; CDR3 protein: CASSPGINEKLFF
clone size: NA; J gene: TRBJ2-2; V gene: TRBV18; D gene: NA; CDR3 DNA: TGTGCCAGCTCACCGCGCGATGCCGCTAAGGGCACCGGGGAGCTGTTTTTT; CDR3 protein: CASSPRDAAKGTGELFF
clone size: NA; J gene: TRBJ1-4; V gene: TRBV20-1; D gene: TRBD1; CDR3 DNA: TGCAGTGCTTTACAGGGGAAACTGTTTTTT; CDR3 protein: CSALQGKLFF
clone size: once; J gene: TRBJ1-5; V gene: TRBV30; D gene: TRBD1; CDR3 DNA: TGTGCCTGGAGCGCCCCGCCTGGGACAGGGAATCAGCCCCAGCATTTT; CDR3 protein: CAWSAPPGTGNQPQHF
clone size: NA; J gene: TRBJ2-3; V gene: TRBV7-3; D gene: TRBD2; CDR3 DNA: TGTGCCAGCAGCTTGGGCGGGGGTTCGAATACGCAGTATTTT; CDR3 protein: CASSLGGGSNTQYF
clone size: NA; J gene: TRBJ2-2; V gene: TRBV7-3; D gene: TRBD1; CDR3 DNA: TGTGCCAGCAGCGAGCGGACAGGGGGCGCCGGGGAGCTGTTTTTT; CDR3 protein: CASSERTGGAGELFF